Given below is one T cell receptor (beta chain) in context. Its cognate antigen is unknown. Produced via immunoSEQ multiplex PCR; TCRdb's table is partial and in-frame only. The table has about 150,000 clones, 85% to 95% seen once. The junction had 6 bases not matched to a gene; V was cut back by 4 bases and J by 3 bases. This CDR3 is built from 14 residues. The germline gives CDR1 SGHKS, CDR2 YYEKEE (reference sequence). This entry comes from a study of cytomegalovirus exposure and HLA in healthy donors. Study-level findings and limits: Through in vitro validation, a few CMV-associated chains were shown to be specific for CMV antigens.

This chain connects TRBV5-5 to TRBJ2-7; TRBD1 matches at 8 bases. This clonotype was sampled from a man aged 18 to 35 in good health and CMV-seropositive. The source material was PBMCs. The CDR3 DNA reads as TGTGCCAGCAGCCGTCGACAGGGGCTCTACGAGCAGTACTTC. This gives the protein CASSRRQGLYEQYF.